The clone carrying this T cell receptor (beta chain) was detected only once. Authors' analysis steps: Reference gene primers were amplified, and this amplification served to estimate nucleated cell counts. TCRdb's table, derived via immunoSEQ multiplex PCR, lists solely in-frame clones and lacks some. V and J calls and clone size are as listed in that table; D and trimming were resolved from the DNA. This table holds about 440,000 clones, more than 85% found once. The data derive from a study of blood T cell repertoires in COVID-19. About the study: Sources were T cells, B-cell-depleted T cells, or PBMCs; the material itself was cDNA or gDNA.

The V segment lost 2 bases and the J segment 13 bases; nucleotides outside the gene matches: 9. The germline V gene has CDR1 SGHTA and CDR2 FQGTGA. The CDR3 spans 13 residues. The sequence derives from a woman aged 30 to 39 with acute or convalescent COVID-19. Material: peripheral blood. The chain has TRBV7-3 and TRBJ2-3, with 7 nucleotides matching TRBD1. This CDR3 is CASSLQGQTEKYF. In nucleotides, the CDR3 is TGTGCCAGCAGCTTACAGGGACAGACAGAGAAGTATTTT. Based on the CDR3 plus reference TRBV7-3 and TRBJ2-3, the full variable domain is GAGVSQTPSNKVTEKGKYVELRCDPISGHTALYWYRQSLGQGPEFLIYFQGTGAADDSGLPNDRFFAVRPEGSVSTLKIQRTERGDSAVYLCASSLQGQTEKYFGPGTRLTVL.